The entry below describes one TCR beta chain. Its antigen target is currently unknown. Base qualities are not provided; no much larger clone lies one nucleotide away. The entry originates in a study of cytomegalovirus exposure and HLA in healthy donors (dated by TCRdb to the late 2010s). Background for the entire study: An earlier analysis of about 560 of the donors reported about 260 Gb of sequence data and 117 million unique TCR beta sequences obtained from about 180 million T cells. Around 300 gigabases of sequencing data and tens of millions of unique TCR sequences were included in an early release covering 550 to 800 HLA-typed donors. Among the roughly 390 genotyped donors, roughly 80% belonged to the genetic ancestry cluster associated with self-reported Caucasian donors. The study aimed to test whether cataloging public T cell receptors could reveal signatures of past pathogen exposure. The study profiled the T cell repertoires of 666 subjects by immunosequencing and related them to cytomegalovirus serostatus. In addition to the first cohort of 500 to 850 subjects, a separate validation cohort of 120 different subjects was used. The study combined high-throughput TCR immunosequencing, statistical association of individual TCRs with disease status, and machine learning to predict cytomegalovirus infection status. A later analysis re-examined previously published TCR beta repertoires from 610 or so donors and added high-resolution HLA genotyping to investigate patterns of TCR occurrence. In the later analysis, no new phenotypic data were used to find candidate immune exposures; instead, reliance was placed on TCR beta sequences and their occurrence across donors. An earlier analysis of around 540 of the donors applied high-throughput TCR beta sequencing to assess whether each TCR beta V gene segment acted as functional or pseudogenic. Alongside the repertoire data, information on donor age, sex, ethnicity and CMV serostatus was compiled. Genome-wide SNP genotypes for about 55% of the roughly 670 donors were used in a later genetic analysis, which treated that subset as a discovery cohort. All discovery cohort repertoires had been generated using a single sequencing platform. Class I and class II HLA loci were covered by the typing at four-digit resolution. The number of typed donors differed by locus: about 620-640 for A, B, C, DRB1 and DQB1; 500 to 550 for DQA1; fewer than 610 for DPA1; and approximately 450 for DPB1. Because of strong linkage in the cohort, four to six DR-DQ haplotypes were treated as single units for association and clustering. On average, about 200,000 unique TCR beta nucleotide sequences were sequenced per donor among a few hundred genotyped donors of the cohort, with roughly 18% of those sequences being non-productive.

Libraries were made using the immunoSEQ multiplex PCR assay. For the multiplex PCR, a mixture combining 60 forward primers for TCR Vbeta segments and 13 reverse primers for TCR Jbeta segments was used. Amplification of the CDR3 region of rearranged TCR beta genes was performed with a multiplex PCR assay on genomic DNA. The amplified TCR beta libraries were sequenced on the Illumina HiSeq System as 87-base-pair reads. On the authors' methods: In a later analysis, tens of millions of unique TCR beta chains were counted across the 500 to 850 repertoires, and around 11 million of these chains were shared by at least two donors. To remove PCR and sequencing errors, raw reads were error-corrected and collapsed into unique sequences using a nearest-neighbor algorithm that merged closely related sequences. CDR3 sequences were aligned to IMGT reference sequences to assign V, D and J gene segments. Each retained sequence needed at least a six-nucleotide match to both a V gene segment and a J gene segment. A rearrangement counted as productive if the CDR3 had no stop codons and remained in frame with V and J, and every other rearrangement counted as non-productive. Following IMGT convention, CDR3 was defined as the stretch from the second conserved V-encoded cysteine to the conserved J-encoded phenylalanine. In an earlier analysis of more than 550 of the donors, sequences lacking an unambiguous match to a single V gene segment were excluded. An earlier analysis of a few hundred of the donors called V segments functional above 56.7% productive rearrangements and segregating when the between-donor standard deviation exceeded 5%. A statistical classification framework was developed to diagnose cytomegalovirus status using the catalog of TCR beta chain sequences. A later analysis assigned V and J genes by comparing TCR nucleotide sequences with IMGT/GENE-DB human TR gene sequences. The TCRdist pipeline was used in a later analysis to assign CDR3 sequences and most-parsimonious VDJ recombination scenarios. In a later analysis, each TCR beta chain was defined by its CDR3 amino acid sequence together with its V-gene family, and reads without a unique V-gene family were excluded. As a way to deal with suspected cross-contamination and a sequencing artifact, a later analysis dropped approximately 590 nucleotide sequences that were highly shared and had low generation probability. In a later analysis, a clonal expansion index was calculated for each public chain from normalized within-repertoire ranks of inferred template counts. In a later analysis, generation probabilities were computed using a VDJ recombination model fitted to out-of-frame rearrangements, and the results were checked against IGoR. A later analysis scored TCR-TCR, TCR-HLA and TCR-CMV co-occurrence with hypergeometric tests, applying a repertoire-size bias correction to TCR pairs. In a later analysis, false discovery rates were estimated by permuting HLA or CMV assignments 20 times. In a later analysis, co-occurring TCRs were grouped using DBSCAN, and TCRdist sequence similarity was added for clustering within HLA-allele-positive subsets. For co-occurrence clustering, repertoires with fewer than 30,000 or more than 120,000 public chains were excluded, along with several repertoires with anomalous nucleotide sharing. TCRdb's version of the immuneACCESS table is confined to in-frame rearrangements and falls short of the full clone set. An unresolved V gene accounts for under half of the shortfall where checked; the remainder is of unknown origin. V and J calls and clone size follow that table, whereas D and trimming were derived from the DNA. This sample is represented by approximately 260,000 clones; around nine tenths of them were singletons. The ten largest account for 1.5% to 2% of the sample.

The research as a whole found: Presence/absence analyses assumed roughly uniform sequencing depth across donors, an assumption that may not hold. In a later analysis, most CMV-associated TCR beta chains were found to appear HLA-restricted, with HLA associations seemingly driven largely by CMV exposure. The cohort was sequenced for TCR beta chains only, and without alpha or paired-chain data the features that could be detected were limited. Because counts were too low, 15 or so rarely observed V segments, including chromosome 9 orphons, were excluded from the earlier analysis of 587 of the donors. Linkage disequilibrium might explain the correlated functional status among segregating V segments, but an unknown experimental factor could not be ruled out. The authors suggested that the approach could potentially be extended to other disease states and immunological phenotypes. In a later analysis, about 17,000 TCR beta sequences were associated with specific HLA alleles at a false discovery rate of 0.05. The study gave a list of 150 to 200 TCR beta chains associated with cytomegalovirus. When HLA alleles, especially DR and DQ, strongly co-occurred, TCR associations were difficult to assign to individual alleles. Three of the identified cytomegalovirus-associated TCR beta chains were confirmed in vitro to be specific for cytomegalovirus antigens. Cytomegalovirus status was reported to be diagnosed by the classifier with high specificity and sensitivity in both the original and validation cohorts. A later analysis reported that several top co-occurrence clusters appeared linked to parvovirus B19, influenza, CMV and Epstein-Barr virus. A further reported finding was that TCR beta sequences accurately predicted the HLA-A and HLA-B alleles for most subjects in the first cohort. Compared with the roughly 700-donor mean, donors in an Asian-associated ancestry cluster had fewer N-insertions in productive TCRs, according to a later genetic analysis. According to a later analysis, TCR association rates differed among HLA loci, with DRB1 alleles showing the most associated TCRs and HLA-C alleles showing the fewest. The sequencing pipeline was judged likely to have produced a cluster of highly shared sequence variants as a technical artifact. V-gene and J-gene trimming of TCR beta chains was associated with a missense DCLRE1C variant in a later genetic analysis, and the association was replicated in an independent cohort. An earlier analysis of some 560 of the donors showed that most TCR beta V segments appeared in productive rearrangements either about 87% or about 30% of the time, which broadly matched IMGT annotations. Most TCR sequences were observed very rarely across donors, whereas some public TCRs were present in many individuals. For the cohort, immune exposure information was limited to CMV serostatus. Because some donors lacked HLA typing at each locus, the association tests relied only on the typed subset. In a later analysis, HLA-associated TCR beta chains were found to be more clonally expanded and to have lower generation probabilities than equally common non-associated chains.

In total, roughly 670 healthy bone marrow donors made up the cohort. At the time of sampling, all cohort members were nominally healthy, though unrecorded immune exposures were likely present. The donor tested CMV seronegative and was one of the 352 seronegative cohort members. Each donor provided a peripheral blood sample, and peripheral blood mononuclear cells were used for TCR beta sequencing. The Qiagen DNeasy Blood Extraction Kit was used to extract genomic DNA from the blood cell samples. This receptor was identified in a girl aged 2-15 years in good health and CMV-seronegative. Sequenced sample: PBMCs.

The CDR3 amino acid sequence is: CASSQDGGSNEQFF. The DNA sequence is given as TGTGCCAGCAGCCAAGATGGAGGTAGCAATGAGCAGTTCTTC. Rearrangement joined TRBV4-2 to TRBJ2-1; TRBD2 is a possible D gene, resting on 5 matching bases. According to the germline V gene, CDR1 reads LGHNA and CDR2 reads YNFKEQ. The germline ends are 9 bases apart after V is trimmed by 0 bases and J by 6 bases. The CDR3, from cysteine to phenylalanine, totals 14 residues. The read is trimmed to its CDR3 DNA, 42 bases read in frame from base 1.